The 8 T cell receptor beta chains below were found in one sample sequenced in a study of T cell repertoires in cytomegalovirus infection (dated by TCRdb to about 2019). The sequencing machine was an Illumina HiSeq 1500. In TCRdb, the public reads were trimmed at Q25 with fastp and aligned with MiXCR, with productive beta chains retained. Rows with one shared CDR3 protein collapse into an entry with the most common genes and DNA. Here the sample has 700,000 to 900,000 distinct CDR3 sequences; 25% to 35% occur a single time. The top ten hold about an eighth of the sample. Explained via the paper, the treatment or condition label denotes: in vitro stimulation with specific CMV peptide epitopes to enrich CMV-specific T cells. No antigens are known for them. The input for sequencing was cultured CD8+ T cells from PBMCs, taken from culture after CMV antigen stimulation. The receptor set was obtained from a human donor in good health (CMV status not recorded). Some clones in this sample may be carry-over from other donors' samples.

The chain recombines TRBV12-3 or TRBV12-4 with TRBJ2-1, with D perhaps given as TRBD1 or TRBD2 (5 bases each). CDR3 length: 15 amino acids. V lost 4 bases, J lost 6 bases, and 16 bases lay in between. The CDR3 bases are TGTGCCAGCAGTTCCTGGTTAGCGCAGGGCAATGAGCAGTTCTTC. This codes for CASSSWLAQGNEQFF.

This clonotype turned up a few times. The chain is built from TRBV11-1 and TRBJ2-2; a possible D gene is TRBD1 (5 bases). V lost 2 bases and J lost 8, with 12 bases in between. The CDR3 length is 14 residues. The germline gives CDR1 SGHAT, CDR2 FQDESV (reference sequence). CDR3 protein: CASSLLAGSGELFF. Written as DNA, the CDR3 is TGTGCCAGCAGCTTACTCGCAGGGTCTGGGGAGCTGTTTTTT. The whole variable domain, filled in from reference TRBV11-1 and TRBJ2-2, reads EAEVAQSPRYKITEKSQAVAFWCDPISGHATLYWYRQILGQGPELLVQFQDESVVDDSQLPKDRFSAERLKGVDSTLKIQPAELGDSAMYLCASSLLAGSGELFFGEGSRLTVL.

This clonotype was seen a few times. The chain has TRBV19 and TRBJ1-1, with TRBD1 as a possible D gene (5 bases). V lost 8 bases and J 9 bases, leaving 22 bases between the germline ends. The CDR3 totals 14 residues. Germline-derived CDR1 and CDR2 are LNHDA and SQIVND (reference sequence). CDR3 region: CASQKTWDGPQAFF. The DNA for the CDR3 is TGTGCCAGTCAAAAAACTTGGGACGGCCCCCAAGCTTTCTTT.

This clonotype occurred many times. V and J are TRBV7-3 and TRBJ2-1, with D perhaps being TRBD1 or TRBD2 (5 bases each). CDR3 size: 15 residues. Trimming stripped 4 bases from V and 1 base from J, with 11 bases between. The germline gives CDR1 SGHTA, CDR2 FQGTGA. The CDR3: CASSSGTASYNEQFF. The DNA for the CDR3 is TGTGCCAGCAGCTCCGGGACGGCTTCCTACAATGAGCAGTTCTTC.

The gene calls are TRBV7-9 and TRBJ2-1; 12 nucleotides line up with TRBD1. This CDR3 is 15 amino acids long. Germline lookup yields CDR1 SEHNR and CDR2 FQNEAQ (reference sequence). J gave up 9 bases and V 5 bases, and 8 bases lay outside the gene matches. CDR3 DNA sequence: TGTGCCAGCAGCCCTTCCGGGACAGGGGGCGTTGAGCAGTTCTTC. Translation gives CASSPSGTGGVEQFF.

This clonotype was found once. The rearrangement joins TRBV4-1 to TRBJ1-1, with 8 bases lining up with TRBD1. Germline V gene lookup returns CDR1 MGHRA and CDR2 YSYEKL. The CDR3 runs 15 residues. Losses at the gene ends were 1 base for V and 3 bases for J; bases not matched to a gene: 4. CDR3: CASSQGIQGDTEAFF. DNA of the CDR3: TGCGCCAGCAGCCAAGGGATACAGGGGGACACTGAAGCTTTCTTT.

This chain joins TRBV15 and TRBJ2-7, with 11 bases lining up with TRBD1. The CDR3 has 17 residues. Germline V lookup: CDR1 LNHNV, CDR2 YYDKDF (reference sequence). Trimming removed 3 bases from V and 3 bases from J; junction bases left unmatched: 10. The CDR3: CATSSPLGTGGIYEQYF. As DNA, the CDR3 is TGTGCCACCAGCAGCCCTTTGGGGACAGGGGGTATCTACGAGCAGTACTTC.

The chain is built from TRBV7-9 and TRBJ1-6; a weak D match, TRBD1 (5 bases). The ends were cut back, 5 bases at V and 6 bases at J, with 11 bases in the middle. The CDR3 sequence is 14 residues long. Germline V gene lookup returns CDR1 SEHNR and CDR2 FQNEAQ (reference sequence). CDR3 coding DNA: TGTGCCAGCAGCGAGGGACCGCTTAATTCACCCCTCCACTTT. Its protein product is CASSEGPLNSPLHF. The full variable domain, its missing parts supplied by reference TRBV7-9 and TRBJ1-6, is DTGVSQNPRHKITKRGQNVTFRCDPISEHNRLYWYRQTLGQGPEFLTYFQNEAQLEKSRLLSDRFSAERPKGSFSTLEIQRTEQGDSAMYLCASSEGPLNSPLHFGNGTRLTVT.